These T cell receptor beta chains were read from a single sample in a study of shared clonotypes between healthy human individuals. Measured with immunoSEQ multiplex PCR; TCRdb has only the in-frame clones, and not every one. Of fewer than 1.6 million clones listed, 97% to 99% are singletons. Sample: naive CD4+ T cells sorted from blood. These TCRs come from a man younger than 45 in good health. Both conserved end residues are part of each CDR3. The D gene is left open where the match is weak. Clone size is given for some rows only: seen once, a few or many times, or a class if the clone is expanded.

>TRBJ2-3|17|.|.|TRBV19
CASSNKLRDQSTDTQYF
TGTGCCAGTAGTAATAAACTACGGGACCAGAGCACAGATACGCAGTATTTT
>TRBJ2-2|16|.|.|TRBV18
CASSPNLGGALGELFF
TGTGCCAGCTCACCCAATTTAGGGGGAGCTCTCGGGGAGCTGTTTTTT
>TRBJ2-7|14|TRBD1|.|TRBV15
CATSRGDRPYEQYF
TGTGCCACCAGCAGAGGGGACAGGCCCTACGAGCAGTACTTC
>TRBJ1-3|16|.|once|TRBV7-9
CASSFYQHGSGNTIYF
TGTGCCAGCAGCTTTTACCAGCACGGCTCTGGAAACACCATATATTTT
>TRBJ2-3|12|.|once|TRBV10-3
CAISGDTDTQYF
TGTGCCATCAGTGGAGACACAGATACGCAGTATTTT
>TRBJ2-1|20|.|.|TRBV4-1
CASSQVAADQGGGSYNEQFF
TGCGCCAGCAGCCAAGTCGCGGCGGACCAGGGGGGCGGCTCCTACAATGAGCAGTTCTTC
>TRBJ2-4|14|TRBD2|.|TRBV7-2
CASSSSGRRDIQYF
TGTGCCAGCAGCTCTAGCGGGAGGAGGGACATTCAGTACTTC
>TRBJ2-5|14|.|.|TRBV18
CASSRTRGEETQYF
TGTGCCAGCTCCCGGACAAGGGGCGAGGAGACCCAGTACTTC
>TRBJ2-3|15|.|.|TRBV5-4
CASSLEVGSTDTQYF
TGTGCCAGCAGCTTGGAAGTCGGCAGCACAGATACGCAGTATTTT
>TRBJ2-2|16|.|.|TRBV5-8
CASSLGIHVNTGELFF
TGTGCCAGCAGCTTGGGAATCCACGTGAACACCGGGGAGCTGTTTTTT
>TRBJ2-2|15|TRBD2|.|TRBV7-9
CASPTGTSDTGELFF
TGTGCCAGTCCAACCGGGACTAGCGACACCGGGGAGCTGTTTTTT
>TRBJ2-4|10|.|.|TRBV20-1
CSAWSQIQYF
TGCAGTGCCTGGTCCCAAATTCAGTACTTC
>TRBJ1-3|16|TRBD1|.|TRBV2
CASSPPGQGSGNTIYF
TGTGCCAGCAGTCCACCGGGACAGGGATCAGGAAACACCATATATTTT
>TRBJ2-7|16|TRBD2|.|TRBV7-2
CASSPEGTSTGYEQYF
TGTGCCAGCAGCCCAGAGGGGACTAGCACTGGCTACGAGCAGTACTTC
>TRBJ2-7|15|.|.|TRBV6-6
CASSYSTQGSYEQYF
TGTGCCAGCAGTTACTCGACTCAGGGGTCCTACGAGCAGTACTTC
>TRBJ2-6|16|.|.|TRBV2
CASSRMRRSGANVLTF
TGTGCCAGCAGTAGGATGAGGCGGTCTGGGGCCAACGTCCTGACTTTC
>TRBJ1-4|13|.|once|TRBV9
CASSVGGNEKLFF
TGTGCCAGCAGCGTAGGTGGGAATGAAAAACTGTTTTTT
>TRBJ2-7|14|TRBD1|once|TRBV18
CASSPGTGGAEQYF
TGTGCCAGCTCACCCGGGACAGGGGGCGCCGAGCAGTACTTC
>TRBJ2-1|16|.|once|TRBV5-8
CASRRLFPPSYNEQFF
TGTGCCAGCAGACGCCTCTTTCCACCTTCCTACAATGAGCAGTTCTTC
>TRBJ2-7|14|TRBD2|.|TRBV14
CASRHSGARIEQYF
TGTGCCAGCAGGCATAGCGGGGCCCGTATCGAGCAGTACTTC
>TRBJ2-3|13|.|.|TRBV4-2
CASSQDGVDTQYF
TGTGCCAGCAGCCAAGATGGGGTAGATACGCAGTATTTT
>TRBJ2-2|14|.|.|TRBV6-6
CASSYLGLTGELFF
TGTGCCAGCAGTTACTTGGGACTCACCGGGGAGCTGTTTTTT
>TRBJ2-7|13|.|.|TRBV6-5
CASKQTGLYEQYF
TGTGCCAGCAAACAGACAGGTCTCTACGAGCAGTACTTC
>TRBJ1-5|13|.|once|TRBV10-3
CATRGQSNQPQHF
TGTGCCACCCGGGGGCAGAGCAATCAGCCCCAGCATTTT
>TRBJ1-2|15|.|.|TRBV19
CASSIYPGTSYGYTF
TGTGCCAGTAGTATTTATCCCGGGACAAGTTATGGCTACACCTTC
>TRBJ2-7|13|TRBD2|.|TRBV6-5
CASQLLGTTEQYF
TGTGCCAGTCAGCTTCTCGGGACTACCGAGCAGTACTTC